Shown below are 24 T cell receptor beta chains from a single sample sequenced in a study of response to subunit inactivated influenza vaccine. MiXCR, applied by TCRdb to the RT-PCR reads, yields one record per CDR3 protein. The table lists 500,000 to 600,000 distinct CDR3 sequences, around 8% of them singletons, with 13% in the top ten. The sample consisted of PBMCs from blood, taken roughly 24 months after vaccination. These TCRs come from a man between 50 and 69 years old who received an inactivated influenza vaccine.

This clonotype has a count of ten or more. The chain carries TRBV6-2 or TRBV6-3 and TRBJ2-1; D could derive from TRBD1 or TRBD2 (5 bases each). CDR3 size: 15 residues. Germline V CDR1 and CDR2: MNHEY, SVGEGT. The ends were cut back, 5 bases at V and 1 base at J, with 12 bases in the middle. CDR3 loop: CASSDGGPSYNEQFF. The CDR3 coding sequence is TGTGCCAGCAGTGATGGGGGTCCGTCCTACAATGAGCAGTTCTTC.

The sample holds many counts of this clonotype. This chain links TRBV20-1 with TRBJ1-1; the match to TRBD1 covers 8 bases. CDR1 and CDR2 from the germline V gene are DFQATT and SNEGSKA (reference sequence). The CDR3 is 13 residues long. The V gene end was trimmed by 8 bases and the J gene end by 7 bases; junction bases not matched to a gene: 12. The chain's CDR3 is CSTRQGPFFEAFF. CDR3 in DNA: TGCAGTACGAGACAGGGGCCTTTTTTTGAAGCTTTCTTT.

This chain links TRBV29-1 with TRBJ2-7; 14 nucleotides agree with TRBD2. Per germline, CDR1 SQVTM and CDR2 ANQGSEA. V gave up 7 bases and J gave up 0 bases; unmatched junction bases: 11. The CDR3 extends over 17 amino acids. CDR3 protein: CSEPRTSGGQSSYEQYF. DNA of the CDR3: TGCAGCGAACCCAGGACTAGCGGGGGGCAGAGCTCCTACGAGCAGTACTTC.

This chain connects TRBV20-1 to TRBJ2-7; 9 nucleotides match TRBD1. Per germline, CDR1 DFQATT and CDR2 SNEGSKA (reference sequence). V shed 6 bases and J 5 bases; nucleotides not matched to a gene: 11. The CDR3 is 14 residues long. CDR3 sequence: CSANSGTGSHEQYF. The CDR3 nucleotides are TGCAGTGCCAACTCCGGGACAGGGAGCCACGAGCAGTACTTC.

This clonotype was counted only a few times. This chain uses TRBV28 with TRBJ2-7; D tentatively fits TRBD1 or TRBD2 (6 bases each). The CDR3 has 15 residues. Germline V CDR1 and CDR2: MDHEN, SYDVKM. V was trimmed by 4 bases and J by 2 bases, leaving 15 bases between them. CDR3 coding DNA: TGTGCCAGCAGTTCCGCGGCAGGGGAGGCCTACGAGCAGTACTTC. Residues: CASSSAAGEAYEQYF.

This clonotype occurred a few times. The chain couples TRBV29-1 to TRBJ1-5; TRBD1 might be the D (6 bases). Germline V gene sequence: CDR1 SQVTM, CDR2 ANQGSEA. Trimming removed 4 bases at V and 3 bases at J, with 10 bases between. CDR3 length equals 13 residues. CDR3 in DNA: TGCAGCGTTGCCAAGGGGGTCAATCAGCCCCAGCATTTT. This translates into CSVAKGVNQPQHF. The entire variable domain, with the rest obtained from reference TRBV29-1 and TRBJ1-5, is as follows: SAVISQKPSRDICQRGTSLTIQCQVDSQVTMMFWYRQQPGQSLTLIATANQGSEATYESGFVIDKFPISRPNLTFSTLTVSNMSPEDSSIYLCSVAKGVNQPQHFGDGTRLSIL.

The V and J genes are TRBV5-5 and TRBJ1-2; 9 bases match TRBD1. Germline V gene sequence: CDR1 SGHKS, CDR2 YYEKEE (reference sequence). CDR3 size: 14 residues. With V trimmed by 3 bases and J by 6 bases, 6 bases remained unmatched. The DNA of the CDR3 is TGTGCCAGCAGCTCCGGACAGGGGCGGAATGGCTACACCTTC. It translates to CASSSGQGRNGYTF.

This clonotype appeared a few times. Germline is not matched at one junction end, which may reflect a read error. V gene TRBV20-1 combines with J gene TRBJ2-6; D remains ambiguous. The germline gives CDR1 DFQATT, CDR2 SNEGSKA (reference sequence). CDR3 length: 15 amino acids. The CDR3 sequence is CSARVYSSGANVLTF. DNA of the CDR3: TGCAGTGCTAGAGTATACTCGTCTGGAGCCAACGTCCTGACTTTC.

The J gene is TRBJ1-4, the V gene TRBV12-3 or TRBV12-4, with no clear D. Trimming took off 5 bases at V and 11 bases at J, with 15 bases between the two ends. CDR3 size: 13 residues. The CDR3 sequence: CASSSWEDGKLFF. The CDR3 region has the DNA TGTGCCAGCAGTAGCTGGGAGGATGGCAAACTGTTTTTT.

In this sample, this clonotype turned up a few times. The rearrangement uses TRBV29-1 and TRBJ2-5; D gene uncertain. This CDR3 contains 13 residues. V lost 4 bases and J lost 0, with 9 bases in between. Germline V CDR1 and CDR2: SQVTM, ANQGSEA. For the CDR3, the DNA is TGCAGCGTTGGATGGGGTCACCAAGAGACCCAGTACTTC. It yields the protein CSVGWGHQETQYF.

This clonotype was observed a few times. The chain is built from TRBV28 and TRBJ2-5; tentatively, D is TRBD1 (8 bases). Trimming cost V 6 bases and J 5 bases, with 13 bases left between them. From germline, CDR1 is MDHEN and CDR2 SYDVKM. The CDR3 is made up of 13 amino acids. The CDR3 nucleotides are TGTGCCAGCAGAACAGGGGGGGGGGAGACCCAGTACTTC. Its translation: CASRTGGGETQYF.

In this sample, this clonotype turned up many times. In DNA, the CDR3 is TGTGCCAGCAGTCCGGGACTCTCCTACAATGAGCAGTTCTTC. It encodes CASSPGLSYNEQFF. The chain links TRBV6-2 or TRBV6-3 to TRBJ2-1, with D tentatively TRBD2 (6 bases). Per the germline V gene, CDR1 is MNHEY and CDR2 is SVGEGT. The V end was cut by 5 bases, the J end by 0 bases, with 8 bases between. The CDR3 length is 14 residues.

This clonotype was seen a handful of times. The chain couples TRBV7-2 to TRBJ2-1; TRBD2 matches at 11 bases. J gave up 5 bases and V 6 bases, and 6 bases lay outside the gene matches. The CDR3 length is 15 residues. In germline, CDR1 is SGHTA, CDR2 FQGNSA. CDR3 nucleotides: TGTGCCAGCAGTTCCGGGACTAGCGGACACAATGAGCAGTTCTTC. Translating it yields CASSSGTSGHNEQFF. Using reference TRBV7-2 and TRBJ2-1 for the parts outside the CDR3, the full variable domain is GAGVSQSPSNKVTEKGKDVELRCDPISGHTALYWYRQSLGQGLEFLIYFQGNSAPDKSGLPSDRFSAERTGGSVSTLTIQRTQQEDSAVYLCASSSGTSGHNEQFFGPGTRLTVL.

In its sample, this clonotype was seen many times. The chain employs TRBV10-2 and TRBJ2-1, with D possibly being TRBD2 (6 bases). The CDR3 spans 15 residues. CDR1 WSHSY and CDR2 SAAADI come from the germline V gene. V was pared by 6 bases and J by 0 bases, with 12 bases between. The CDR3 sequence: CASRGTVSSYNEQFF. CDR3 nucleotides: TGCGCCAGCAGAGGGACTGTTAGCTCCTACAATGAGCAGTTCTTC.

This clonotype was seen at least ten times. The CDR3 region has the DNA TGTGCCAGCAGCACCCTCGTTCGGGGGGGCGAGCAGTACTTC. This translates into CASSTLVRGGEQYF. This chain connects TRBV7-6 to TRBJ2-7; 8 positions agree with TRBD2. V dropped 5 bases and J dropped 6; count of bases not matched to a gene: 9. The CDR3 contains 14 residues. The germline V gene encodes CDR1 SGHVS and CDR2 FNYEAQ.

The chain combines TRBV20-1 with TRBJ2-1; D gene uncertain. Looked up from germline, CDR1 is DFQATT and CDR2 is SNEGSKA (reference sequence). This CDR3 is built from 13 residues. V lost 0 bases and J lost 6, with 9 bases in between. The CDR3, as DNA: TGCAGTGCTAGAGATTTCCGAGGCAATGAGCAGTTCTTC. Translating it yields CSARDFRGNEQFF.

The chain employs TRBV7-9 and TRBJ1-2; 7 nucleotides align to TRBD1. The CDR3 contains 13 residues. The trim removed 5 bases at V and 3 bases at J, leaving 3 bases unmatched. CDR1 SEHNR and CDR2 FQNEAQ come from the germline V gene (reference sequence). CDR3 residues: CASSVGQDYGYTF. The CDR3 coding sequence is TGTGCCAGCAGCGTCGGACAGGACTATGGCTACACCTTC.

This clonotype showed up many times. DNA for the CDR3: TGTGCCATCAGTGAGTTCAGAGGACGGGGAACTAATGAAAAACTGTTTTTT. This codes for CAISEFRGRGTNEKLFF. This chain connects TRBV10-3 to TRBJ1-4; D remains unclear. This CDR3 is 17 amino acids long. Trimming removed 1 base at V and 1 base at J, with 13 bases between. CDR1 and CDR2 from the germline V gene are ENHRY and SYGVKD.

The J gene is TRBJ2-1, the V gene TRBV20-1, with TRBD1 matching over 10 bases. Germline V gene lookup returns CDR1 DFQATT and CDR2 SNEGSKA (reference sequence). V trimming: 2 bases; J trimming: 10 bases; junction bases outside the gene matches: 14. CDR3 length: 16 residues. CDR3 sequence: CSARIFGTGDVKEQFF. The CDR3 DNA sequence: TGCAGTGCTAGAATATTCGGGACAGGGGACGTCAAGGAGCAGTTCTTC.

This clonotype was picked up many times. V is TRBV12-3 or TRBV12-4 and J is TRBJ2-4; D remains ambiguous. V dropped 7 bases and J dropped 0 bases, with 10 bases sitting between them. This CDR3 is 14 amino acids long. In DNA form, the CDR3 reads TGTGCCAGCACCACGGACCTAGCCAAAAACATTCAGTACTTC. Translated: CASTTDLAKNIQYF.

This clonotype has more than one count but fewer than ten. In DNA, the CDR3 is TGTGCCAGCAGTGAAGCGCTGAGTGGAGGCGGTCAGCCCCAGCATTTT. Its protein is CASSEALSGGGQPQHF. This chain connects TRBV6-1 to TRBJ1-5; D remains ambiguous. Germline V gene sequence: CDR1 MNHNS, CDR2 SASEGT. CDR3 length: 16 amino acids. The V gene lost 0 bases and the J gene lost 6 bases, with 15 bases spanning the gap.

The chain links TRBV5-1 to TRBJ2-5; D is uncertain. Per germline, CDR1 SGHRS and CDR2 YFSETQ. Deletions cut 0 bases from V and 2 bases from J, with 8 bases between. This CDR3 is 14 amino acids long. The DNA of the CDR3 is TGCGCCAGCAGCTTGGTGGCTAGACAAGAGACCCAGTACTTC. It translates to CASSLVARQETQYF.

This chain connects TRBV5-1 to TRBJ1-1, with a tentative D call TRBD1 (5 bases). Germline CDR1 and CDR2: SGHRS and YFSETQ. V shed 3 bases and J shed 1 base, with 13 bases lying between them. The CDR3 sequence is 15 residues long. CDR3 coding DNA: TGCGCCAGCAGCTGGGGGGGGTCCCCGAACACTGAAGCTTTCTTT. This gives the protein CASSWGGSPNTEAFF.

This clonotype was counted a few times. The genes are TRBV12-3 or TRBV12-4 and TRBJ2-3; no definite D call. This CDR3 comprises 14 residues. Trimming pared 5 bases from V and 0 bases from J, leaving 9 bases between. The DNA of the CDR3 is TGTGCCAGCAGTCAAATCAGGAGCACAGATACGCAGTATTTT. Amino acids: CASSQIRSTDTQYF.